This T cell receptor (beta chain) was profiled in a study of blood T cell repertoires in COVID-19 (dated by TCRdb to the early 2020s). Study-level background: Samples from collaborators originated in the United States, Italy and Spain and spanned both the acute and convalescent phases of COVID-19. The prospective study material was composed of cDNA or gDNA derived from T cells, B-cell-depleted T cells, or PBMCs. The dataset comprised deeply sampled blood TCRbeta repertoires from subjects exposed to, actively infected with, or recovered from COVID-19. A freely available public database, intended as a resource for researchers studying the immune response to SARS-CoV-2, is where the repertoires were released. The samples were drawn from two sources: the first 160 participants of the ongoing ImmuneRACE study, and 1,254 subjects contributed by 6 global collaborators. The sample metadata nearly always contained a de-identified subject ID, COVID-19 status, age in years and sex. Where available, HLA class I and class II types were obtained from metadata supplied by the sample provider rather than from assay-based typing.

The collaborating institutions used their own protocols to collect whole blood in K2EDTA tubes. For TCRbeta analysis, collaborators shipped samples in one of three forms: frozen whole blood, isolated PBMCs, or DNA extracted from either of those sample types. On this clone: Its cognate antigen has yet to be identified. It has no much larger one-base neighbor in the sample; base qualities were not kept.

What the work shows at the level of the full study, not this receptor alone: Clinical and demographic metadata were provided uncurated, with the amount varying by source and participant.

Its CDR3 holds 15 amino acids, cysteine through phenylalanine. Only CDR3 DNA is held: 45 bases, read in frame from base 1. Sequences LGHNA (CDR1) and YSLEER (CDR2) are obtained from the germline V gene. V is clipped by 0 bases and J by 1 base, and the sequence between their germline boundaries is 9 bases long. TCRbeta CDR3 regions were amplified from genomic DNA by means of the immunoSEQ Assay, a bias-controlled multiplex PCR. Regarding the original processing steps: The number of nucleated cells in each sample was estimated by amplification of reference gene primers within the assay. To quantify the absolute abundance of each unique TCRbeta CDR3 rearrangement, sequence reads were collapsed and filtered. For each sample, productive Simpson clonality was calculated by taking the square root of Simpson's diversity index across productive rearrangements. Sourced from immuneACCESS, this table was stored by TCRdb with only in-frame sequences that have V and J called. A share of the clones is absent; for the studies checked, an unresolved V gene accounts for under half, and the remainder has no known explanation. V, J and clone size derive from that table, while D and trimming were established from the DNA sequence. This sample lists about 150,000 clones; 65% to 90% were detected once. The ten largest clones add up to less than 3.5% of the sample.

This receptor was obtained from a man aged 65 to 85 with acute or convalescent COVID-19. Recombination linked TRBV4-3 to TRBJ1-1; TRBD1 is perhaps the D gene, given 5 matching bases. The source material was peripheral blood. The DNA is TGCGCCAGCAGCCAAGATCCCGGACAGAACACTGAAGCTTTCTTT. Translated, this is CASSQDPGQNTEAFF.